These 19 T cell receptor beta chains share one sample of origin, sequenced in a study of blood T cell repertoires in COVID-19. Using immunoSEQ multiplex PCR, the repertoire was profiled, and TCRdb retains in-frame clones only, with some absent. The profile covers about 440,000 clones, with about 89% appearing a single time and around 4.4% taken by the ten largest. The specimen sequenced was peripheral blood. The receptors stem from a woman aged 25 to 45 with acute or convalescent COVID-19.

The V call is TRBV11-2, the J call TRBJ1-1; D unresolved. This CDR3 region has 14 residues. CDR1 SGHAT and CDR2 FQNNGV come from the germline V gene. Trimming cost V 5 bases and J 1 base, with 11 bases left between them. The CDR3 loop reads CASSAYLTNTEAFF. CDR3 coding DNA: TGTGCCAGCAGCGCGTACCTCACGAACACTGAAGCTTTCTTT.

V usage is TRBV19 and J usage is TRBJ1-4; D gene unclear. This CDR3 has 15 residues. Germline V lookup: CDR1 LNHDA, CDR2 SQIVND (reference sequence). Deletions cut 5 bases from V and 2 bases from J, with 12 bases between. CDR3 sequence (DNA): TGTGCCAGTAGTCCCCTGGGAGGGACTAATGAAAAACTGTTTTTT. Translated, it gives CASSPLGGTNEKLFF.

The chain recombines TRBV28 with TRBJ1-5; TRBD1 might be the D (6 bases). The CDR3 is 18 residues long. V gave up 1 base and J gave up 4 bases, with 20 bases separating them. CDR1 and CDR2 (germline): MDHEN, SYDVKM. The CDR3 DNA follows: TGTGCCAGCAGTTTATTACAGGGCAAGGAGGAGGCGAATCAGCCCCAGCATTTT. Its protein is CASSLLQGKEEANQPQHF.

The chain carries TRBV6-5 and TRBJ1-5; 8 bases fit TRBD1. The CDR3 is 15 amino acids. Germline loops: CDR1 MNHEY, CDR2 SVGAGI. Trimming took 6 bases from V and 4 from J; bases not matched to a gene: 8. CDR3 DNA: TGTGCCAGCAGCCTGACAGGGGAGAAGAATCAGCCCCAGCATTTT. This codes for CASSLTGEKNQPQHF.

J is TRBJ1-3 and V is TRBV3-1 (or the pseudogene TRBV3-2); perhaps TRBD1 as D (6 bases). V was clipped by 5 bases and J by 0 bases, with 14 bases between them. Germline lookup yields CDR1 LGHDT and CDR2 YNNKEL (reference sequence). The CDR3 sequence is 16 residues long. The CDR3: CASSSRQETSGNTIYF. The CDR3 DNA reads TGTGCCAGCAGCTCCCGACAGGAGACCTCTGGAAACACCATATATTTT.

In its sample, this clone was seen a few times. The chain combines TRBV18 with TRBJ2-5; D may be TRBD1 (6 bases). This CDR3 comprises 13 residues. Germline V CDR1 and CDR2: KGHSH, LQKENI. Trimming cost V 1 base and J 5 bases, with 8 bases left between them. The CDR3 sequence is CASSPQGEETQYF. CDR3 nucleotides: TGTGCCAGCTCACCACAGGGGGAGGAGACCCAGTACTTC.

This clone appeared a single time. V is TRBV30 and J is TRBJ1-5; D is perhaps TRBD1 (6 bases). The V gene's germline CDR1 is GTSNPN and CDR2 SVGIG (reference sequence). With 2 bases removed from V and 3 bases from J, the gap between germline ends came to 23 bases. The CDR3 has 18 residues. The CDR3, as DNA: TGTGCCTGGAGTAGACCGAGACAGGTCCGAAATTACAATCAGCCCCAGCATTTT. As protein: CAWSRPRQVRNYNQPQHF.

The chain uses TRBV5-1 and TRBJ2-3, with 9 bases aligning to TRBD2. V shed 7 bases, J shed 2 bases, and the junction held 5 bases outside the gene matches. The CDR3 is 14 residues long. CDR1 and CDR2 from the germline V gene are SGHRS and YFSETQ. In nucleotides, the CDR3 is TGCGCCAGCCGGCCTAGCGGGGTCACAGATACGCAGTATTTT. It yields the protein CASRPSGVTDTQYF.

The CDR3 sequence is CASSLVQGETEAFF. CDR3 in DNA: TGTGCCAGCAGCTTGGTACAGGGAGAAACTGAAGCTTTCTTT. This sequence joins TRBV5-8 and TRBJ1-1, with D maybe TRBD1 (6 bases). Germline CDR1 SGHTS, CDR2 YDEGEE. This CDR3 spans 14 amino acids. V lost 0 bases and J lost 5, with 11 bases in between. Complete variable domain (other parts from reference TRBV5-8 and TRBJ1-1): EAGVTQSPTHLIKTRGQQATLRCSPISGHTSVYWYQQALGLGLQFLLWYDEGEERNRGNFPPRFSGRQFPNYSSELNVNALELEDSALYLCASSLVQGETEAFFGQGTRLTVV.

The CDR3 sequence: CASASRIGGTGELFF. The DNA for the CDR3 is TGTGCCAGTGCTTCACGGATCGGGGGGACCGGGGAGCTGTTTTTT. The V gene is TRBV6-5, the J gene TRBJ2-2; TRBD2 aligns across 7 bases. V gave up 9 bases and J gave up 5 bases; unmatched junction bases: 12. Germline V gene data show CDR1 as MNHEY and CDR2 as SVGAGI. The length of the CDR3 is 15 residues.

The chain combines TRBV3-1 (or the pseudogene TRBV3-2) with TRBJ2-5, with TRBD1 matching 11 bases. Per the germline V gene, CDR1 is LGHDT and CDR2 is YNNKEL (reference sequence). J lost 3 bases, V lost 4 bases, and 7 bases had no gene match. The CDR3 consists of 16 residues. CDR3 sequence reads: CASSLGTGGMEETQYF. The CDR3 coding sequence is TGTGCCAGCAGCCTAGGGACAGGGGGAATGGAAGAGACCCAGTACTTC.

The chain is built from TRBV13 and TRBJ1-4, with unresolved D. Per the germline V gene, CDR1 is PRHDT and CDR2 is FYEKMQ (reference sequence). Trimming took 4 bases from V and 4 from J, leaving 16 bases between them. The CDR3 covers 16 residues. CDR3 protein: CASSYHSDSGNEKLFF. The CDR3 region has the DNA TGTGCCAGCAGCTACCACAGTGATTCTGGTAATGAAAAACTGTTTTTT.

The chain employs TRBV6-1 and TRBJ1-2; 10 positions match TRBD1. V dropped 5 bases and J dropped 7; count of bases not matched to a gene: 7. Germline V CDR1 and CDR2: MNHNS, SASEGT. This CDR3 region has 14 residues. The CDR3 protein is CASSTGTGVFGYTF. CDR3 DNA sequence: TGTGCCAGCAGTACCGGGACAGGGGTTTTTGGCTACACCTTC.

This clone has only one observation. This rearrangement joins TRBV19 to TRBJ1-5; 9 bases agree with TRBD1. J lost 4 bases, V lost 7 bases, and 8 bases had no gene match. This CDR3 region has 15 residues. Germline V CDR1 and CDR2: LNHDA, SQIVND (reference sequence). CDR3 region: CASIRDRDSNQPQHF. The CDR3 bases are TGTGCCAGTATTCGGGACAGGGACTCGAATCAGCCCCAGCATTTT.

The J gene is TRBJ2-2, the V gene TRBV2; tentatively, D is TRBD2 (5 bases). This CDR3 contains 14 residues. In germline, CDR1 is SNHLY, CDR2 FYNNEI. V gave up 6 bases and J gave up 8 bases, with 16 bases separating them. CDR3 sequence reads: CASRIGLLTGELFF. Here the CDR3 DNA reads TGTGCCAGCAGGATTGGACTCCTGACAGGGGAGCTGTTTTTT.

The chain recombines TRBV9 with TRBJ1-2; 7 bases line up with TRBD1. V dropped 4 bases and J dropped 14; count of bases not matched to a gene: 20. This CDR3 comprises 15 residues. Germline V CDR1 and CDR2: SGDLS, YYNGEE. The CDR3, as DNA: TGTGCCAGCAGCTTGGGACAGCTTAACTATCTGGGGGGTACCTTC. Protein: CASSLGQLNYLGGTF.

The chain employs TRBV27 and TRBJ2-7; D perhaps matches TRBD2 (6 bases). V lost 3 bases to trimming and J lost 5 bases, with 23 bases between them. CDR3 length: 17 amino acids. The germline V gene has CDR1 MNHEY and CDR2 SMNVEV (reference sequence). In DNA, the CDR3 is TGTGCCAGCAGTTTTTCTGCGGGACTCAGGGCGGTCCACGAGCAGTACTTC. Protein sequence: CASSFSAGLRAVHEQYF.

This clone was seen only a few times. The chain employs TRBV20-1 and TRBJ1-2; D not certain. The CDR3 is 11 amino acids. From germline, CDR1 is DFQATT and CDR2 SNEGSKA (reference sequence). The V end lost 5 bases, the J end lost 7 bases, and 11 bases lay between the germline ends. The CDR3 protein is CSAPNRGGYTF. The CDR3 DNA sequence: TGCAGTGCTCCTAACCGTGGTGGCTACACCTTC.

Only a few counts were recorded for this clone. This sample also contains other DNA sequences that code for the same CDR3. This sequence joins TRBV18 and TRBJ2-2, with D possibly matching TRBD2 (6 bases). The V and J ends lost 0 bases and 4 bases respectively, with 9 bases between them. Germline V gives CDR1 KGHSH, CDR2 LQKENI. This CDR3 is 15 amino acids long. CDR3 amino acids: CASSPPRGSTGELFF. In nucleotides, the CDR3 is TGTGCCAGCTCACCACCCCGGGGGTCCACCGGGGAGCTGTTTTTT.